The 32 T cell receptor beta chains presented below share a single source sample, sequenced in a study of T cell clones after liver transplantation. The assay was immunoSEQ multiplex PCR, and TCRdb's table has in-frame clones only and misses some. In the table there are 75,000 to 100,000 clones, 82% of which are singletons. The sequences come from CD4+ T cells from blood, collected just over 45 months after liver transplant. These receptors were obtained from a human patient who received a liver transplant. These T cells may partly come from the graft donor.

The CDR3 protein is CASSSPPRKYEQYF. DNA of the CDR3: TGTGCCAGCAGTTCTCCCCCCCGTAAATACGAGCAGTACTTC. The rearrangement links TRBV28 to TRBJ2-7; no clear D. The V end was cut by 4 bases, the J end by 4 bases, with 14 bases between. CDR1 is MDHEN and CDR2 is SYDVKM in the germline V gene. The CDR3 loop spans 14 amino acids.

CDR3 nucleotide sequence: TGTGCCAGTAGTATACGGATACGTGGAGCTAACTATGGCTACACCTTC. Translating gives CASSIRIRGANYGYTF. The chain has TRBV19 and TRBJ1-2; no clear D gene. With 2 bases removed from V and 0 bases from J, the gap between germline ends came to 13 bases. Germline V gene lookup returns CDR1 LNHDA and CDR2 SQIVND (reference sequence). This CDR3 spans 16 amino acids.

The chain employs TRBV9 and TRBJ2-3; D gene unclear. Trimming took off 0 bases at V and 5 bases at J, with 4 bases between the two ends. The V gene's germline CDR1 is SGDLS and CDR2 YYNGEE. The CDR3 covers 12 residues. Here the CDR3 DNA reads TGTGCCAGCAGCGTAGCGGTAGATACGCAGTATTTT. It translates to CASSVAVDTQYF.

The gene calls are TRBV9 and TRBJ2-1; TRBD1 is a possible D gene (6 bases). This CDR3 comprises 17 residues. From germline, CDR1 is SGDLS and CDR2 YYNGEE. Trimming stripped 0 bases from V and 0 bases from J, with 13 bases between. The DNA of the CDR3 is TGTGCCAGCAGCGTAGGGCACAGGGTTCTCTCCTACAATGAGCAGTTCTTC. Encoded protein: CASSVGHRVLSYNEQFF.

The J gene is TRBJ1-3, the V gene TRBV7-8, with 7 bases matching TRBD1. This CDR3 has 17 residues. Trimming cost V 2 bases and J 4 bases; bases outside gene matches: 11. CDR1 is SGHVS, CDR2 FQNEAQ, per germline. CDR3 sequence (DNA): TGTGCCAGCAGCTTACGGGAGGGGGCAATCAAAGGAAACACCATATATTTT. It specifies CASSLREGAIKGNTIYF.

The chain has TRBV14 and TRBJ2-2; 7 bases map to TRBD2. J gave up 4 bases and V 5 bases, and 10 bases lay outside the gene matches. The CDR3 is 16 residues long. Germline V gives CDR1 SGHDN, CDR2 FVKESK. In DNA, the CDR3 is TGTGCCAGCAGCAGAACCGGACTAGTCGGCACCGGGGAGCTGTTTTTT. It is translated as CASSRTGLVGTGELFF.

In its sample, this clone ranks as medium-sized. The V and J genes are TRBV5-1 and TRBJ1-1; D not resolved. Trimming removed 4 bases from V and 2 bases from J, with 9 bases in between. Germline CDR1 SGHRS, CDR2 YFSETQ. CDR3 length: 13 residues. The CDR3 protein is CASSPDVNTEAFF. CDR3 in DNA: TGCGCCAGCAGCCCGGACGTAAACACTGAAGCTTTCTTT.

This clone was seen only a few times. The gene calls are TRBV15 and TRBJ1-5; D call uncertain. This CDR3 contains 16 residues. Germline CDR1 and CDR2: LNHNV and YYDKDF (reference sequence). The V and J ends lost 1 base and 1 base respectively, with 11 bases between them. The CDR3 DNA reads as TGTGCCACCAGCAGAGCTATCGGACCGAGCAATCAGCCCCAGCATTTT. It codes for CATSRAIGPSNQPQHF.

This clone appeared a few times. CDR3 region: CATSRGGMNTYEQYF. The CDR3, as DNA: TGTGCCACCAGCAGAGGGGGGATGAATACCTACGAGCAGTACTTC. The chain has TRBV15 and TRBJ2-7, with D perhaps being TRBD1 or TRBD2 (5 bases each). CDR3 size: 15 residues. V was shortened by 1 base and J by 2 bases, with 12 bases between the two germline ends. CDR1 LNHNV and CDR2 YYDKDF come from the germline V gene (reference sequence).

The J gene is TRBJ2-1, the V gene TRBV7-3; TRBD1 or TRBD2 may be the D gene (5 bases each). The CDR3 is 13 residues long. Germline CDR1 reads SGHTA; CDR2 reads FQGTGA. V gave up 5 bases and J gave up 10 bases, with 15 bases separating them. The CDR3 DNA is TGTGCCAGCAGCCCGGGGACCGGACGGGAGCAGTTCTTC. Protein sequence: CASSPGTGREQFF. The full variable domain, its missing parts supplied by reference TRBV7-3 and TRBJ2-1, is GAGVSQTPSNKVTEKGKYVELRCDPISGHTALYWYRQSLGQGPEFLIYFQGTGAADDSGLPNDRFFAVRPEGSVSTLKIQRTERGDSAVYLCASSPGTGREQFFGPGTRLTVL.

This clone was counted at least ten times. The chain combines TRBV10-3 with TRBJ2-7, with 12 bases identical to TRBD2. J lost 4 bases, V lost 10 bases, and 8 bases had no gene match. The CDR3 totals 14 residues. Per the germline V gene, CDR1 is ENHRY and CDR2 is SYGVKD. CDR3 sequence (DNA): TGTGCCACCACTAGCGGGAGGCCGGGTTACGAGCAGTACTTC. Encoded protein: CATTSGRPGYEQYF.

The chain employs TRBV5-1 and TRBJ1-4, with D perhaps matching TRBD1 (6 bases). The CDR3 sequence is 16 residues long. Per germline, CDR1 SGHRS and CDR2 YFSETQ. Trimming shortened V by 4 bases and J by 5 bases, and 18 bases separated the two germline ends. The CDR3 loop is CASSTDPTGLNEKLFF. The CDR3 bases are TGCGCCAGCAGCACGGACCCGACAGGCCTGAATGAAAAACTGTTTTTT.

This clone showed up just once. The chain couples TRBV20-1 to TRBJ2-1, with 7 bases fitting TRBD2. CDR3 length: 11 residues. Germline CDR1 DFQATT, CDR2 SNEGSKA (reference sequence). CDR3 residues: CRPGGGNEQFF. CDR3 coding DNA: TGCAGGCCTGGGGGAGGGAATGAGCAGTTCTTC.

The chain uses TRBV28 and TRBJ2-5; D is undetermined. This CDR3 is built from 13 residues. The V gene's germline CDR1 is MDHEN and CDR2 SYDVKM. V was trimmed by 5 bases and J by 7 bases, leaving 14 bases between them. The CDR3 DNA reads TGTGCCAGCAGTGTTCAGGCTCTGGGGACCCAGTACTTC. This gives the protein CASSVQALGTQYF.

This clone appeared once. The CDR3 DNA follows: TGTGCCAGCAGCTCTGCTCTTGAGCCCCAGCATTTT. Protein: CASSSALEPQHF. The chain combines TRBV7-9 with TRBJ1-5; no clear D gene. The CDR3 spans 12 residues. Trimming left V 4 bases short and J 8 bases short, with 9 bases between. Germline V CDR1 and CDR2: SEHNR, FQNEAQ (reference sequence).

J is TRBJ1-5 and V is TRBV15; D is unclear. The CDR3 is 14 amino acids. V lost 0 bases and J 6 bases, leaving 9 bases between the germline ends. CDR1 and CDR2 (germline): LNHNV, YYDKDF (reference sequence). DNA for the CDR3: TGTGCCACCAGCAGAGATCATGCTTCTCAGCCCCAGCATTTT. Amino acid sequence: CATSRDHASQPQHF.

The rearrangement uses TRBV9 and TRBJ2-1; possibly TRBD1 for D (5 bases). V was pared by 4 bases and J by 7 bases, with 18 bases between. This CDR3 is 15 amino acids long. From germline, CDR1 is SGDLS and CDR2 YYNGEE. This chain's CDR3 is CASSTTAWAENEQFF. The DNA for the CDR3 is TGTGCCAGCAGCACGACAGCCTGGGCGGAGAATGAGCAGTTCTTC. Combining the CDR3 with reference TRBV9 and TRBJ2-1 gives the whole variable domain DSGVTQTPKHLITATGQRVTLRCSPRSGDLSVYWYQQSLDQGLQFLIQYYNGEERAKGNILERFSAQQFPDLHSELNLSSLELGDSALYFCASSTTAWAENEQFFGPGTRLTVL.

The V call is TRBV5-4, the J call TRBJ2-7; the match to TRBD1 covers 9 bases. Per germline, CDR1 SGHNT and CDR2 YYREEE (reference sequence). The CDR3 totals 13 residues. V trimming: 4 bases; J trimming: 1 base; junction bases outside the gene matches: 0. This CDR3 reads CASSGQGSYEQYF. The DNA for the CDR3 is TGTGCCAGCAGCGGACAGGGGTCCTACGAGCAGTACTTC.

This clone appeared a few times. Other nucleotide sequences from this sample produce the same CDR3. CDR3 sequence reads: CASSVSGANVLTF. The CDR3 DNA reads as TGTGCCAGCAGCGTCTCTGGGGCCAACGTCCTGACTTTC. The genes are TRBV2 and TRBJ2-6; no clear D. Germline V gives CDR1 SNHLY, CDR2 FYNNEI. Trimming took off 6 bases at V and 0 bases at J, with 3 bases between the two ends. The CDR3 sequence is 13 residues long. The complete variable domain, with remaining parts taken from reference TRBV2 and TRBJ2-6, reads EPEVTQTPSHQVTQMGQEVILRCVPISNHLYFYWYRQILGQKVEFLVSFYNNEISEKSEIFDDQFSVERPDGSNFTLKIRSTKLEDSAMYFCASSVSGANVLTFGAGSRLTVL.

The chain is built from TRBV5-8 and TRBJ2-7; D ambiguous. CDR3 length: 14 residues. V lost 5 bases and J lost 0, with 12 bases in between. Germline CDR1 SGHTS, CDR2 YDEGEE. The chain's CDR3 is CASRVDAGSYEQYF. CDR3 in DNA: TGTGCCAGCAGGGTGGACGCTGGCTCCTACGAGCAGTACTTC.

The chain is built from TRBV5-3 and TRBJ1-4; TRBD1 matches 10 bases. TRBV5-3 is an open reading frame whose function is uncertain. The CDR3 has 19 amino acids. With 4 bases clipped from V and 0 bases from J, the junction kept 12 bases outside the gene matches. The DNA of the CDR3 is TGTGCCAGAAGCCATCGCCGAGGACAGGGGGTACCAACTAATGAAAAACTGTTTTTT. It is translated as CARSHRRGQGVPTNEKLFF.

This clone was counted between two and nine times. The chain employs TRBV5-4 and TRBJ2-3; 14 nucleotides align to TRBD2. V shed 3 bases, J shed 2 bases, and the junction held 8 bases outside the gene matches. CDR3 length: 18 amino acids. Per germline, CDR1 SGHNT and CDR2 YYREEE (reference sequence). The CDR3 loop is CASSSGTSGSRITDTQYF. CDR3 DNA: TGTGCCAGCAGCTCCGGGACTAGCGGGAGCCGGATCACAGATACGCAGTATTTT.

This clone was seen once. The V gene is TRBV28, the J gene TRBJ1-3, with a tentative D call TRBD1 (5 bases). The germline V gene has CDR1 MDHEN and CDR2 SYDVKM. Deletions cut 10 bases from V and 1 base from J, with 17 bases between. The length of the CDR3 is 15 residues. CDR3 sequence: CAIRGHYSSGNTIYF. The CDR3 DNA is TGTGCCATCCGGGGCCATTACTCATCTGGAAACACCATATATTTT.

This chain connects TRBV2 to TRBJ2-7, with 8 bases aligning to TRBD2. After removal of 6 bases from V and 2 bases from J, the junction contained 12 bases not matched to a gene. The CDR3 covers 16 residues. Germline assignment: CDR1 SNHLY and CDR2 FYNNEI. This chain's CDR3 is CASRTGGTSPPYEQYF. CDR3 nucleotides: TGTGCCAGCAGGACCGGGGGGACTAGTCCCCCCTACGAGCAGTACTTC.

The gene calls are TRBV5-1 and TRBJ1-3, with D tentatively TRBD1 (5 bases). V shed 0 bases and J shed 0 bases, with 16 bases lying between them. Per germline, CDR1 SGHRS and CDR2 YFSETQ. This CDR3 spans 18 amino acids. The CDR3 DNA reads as TGCGCCAGCAGCTTGGGTTCCGGGCGGGGGATCTCTGGAAACACCATATATTTT. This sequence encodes CASSLGSGRGISGNTIYF.

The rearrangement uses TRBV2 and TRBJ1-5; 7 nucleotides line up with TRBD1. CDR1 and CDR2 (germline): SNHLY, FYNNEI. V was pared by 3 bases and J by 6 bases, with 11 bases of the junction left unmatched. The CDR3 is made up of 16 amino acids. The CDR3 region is CASSEGQEGAVQPQHF. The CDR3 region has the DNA TGTGCCAGCAGTGAGGGTCAAGAGGGGGCCGTTCAGCCCCAGCATTTT.

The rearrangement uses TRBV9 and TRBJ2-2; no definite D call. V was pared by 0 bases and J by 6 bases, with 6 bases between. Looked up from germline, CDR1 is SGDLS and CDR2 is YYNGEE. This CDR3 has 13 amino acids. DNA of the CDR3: TGTGCCAGCAGCGTAGCTAGGGCCGGGGAGCTGTTTTTT. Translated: CASSVARAGELFF.

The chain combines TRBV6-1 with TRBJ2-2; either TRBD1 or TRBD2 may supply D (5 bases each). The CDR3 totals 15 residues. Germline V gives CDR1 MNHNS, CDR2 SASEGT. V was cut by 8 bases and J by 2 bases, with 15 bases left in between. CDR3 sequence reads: CASSLGTVNTGELFF. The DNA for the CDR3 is TGTGCCAGCTCACTCGGGACGGTAAACACCGGGGAGCTGTTTTTT.

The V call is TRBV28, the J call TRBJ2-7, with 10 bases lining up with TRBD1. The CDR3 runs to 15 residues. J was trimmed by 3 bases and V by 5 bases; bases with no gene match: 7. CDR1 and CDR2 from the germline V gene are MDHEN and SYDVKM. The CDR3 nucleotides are TGTGCCAGCAGTCCCCCCGGGACAGGGGACTACGAGCAGTACTTC. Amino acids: CASSPPGTGDYEQYF.

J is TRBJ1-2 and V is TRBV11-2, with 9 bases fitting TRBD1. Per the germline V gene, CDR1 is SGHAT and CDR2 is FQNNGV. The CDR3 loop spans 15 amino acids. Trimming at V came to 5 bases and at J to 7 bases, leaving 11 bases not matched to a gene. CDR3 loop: CASSLAGQGVFGYTF. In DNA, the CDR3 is TGTGCCAGCAGCCTAGCGGGACAGGGAGTCTTTGGCTACACCTTC.

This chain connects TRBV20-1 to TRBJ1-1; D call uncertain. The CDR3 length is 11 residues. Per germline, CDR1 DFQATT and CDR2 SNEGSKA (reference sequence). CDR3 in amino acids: CRGWRNTEAFF. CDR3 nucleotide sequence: TGCAGGGGTTGGAGGAACACTGAAGCTTTCTTT.

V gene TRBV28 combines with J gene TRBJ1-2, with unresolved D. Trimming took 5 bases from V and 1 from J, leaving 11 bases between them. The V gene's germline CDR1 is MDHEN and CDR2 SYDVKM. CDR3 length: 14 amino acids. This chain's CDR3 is CASSPSGSNYGYTF. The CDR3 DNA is TGTGCCAGCAGTCCTTCGGGCAGTAACTATGGCTACACCTTC.